What follows is one T cell receptor beta chain and its context. The sample is drawn from a study of blood T cell repertoires in COVID-19. Whole-study context: Some COVID-19 samples were acute and others convalescent; all came from the United States, Italy and Spain. From T cells, B-cell-depleted T cells, or PBMCs came the material, which was cDNA or gDNA.

As originally analysed: Researchers report that nucleated cell counts were estimated from reference gene primer amplification. Clones were read by immunoSEQ multiplex PCR, and TCRdb kept only the in-frame ones, dropping some. That table gives V, J and clone size, and the DNA gave D and trimming. The sample lists tens of thousands of clones, about 72% occurring once. Sequenced: peripheral blood. The receptor comes from a man at least 80 years old with acute or convalescent COVID-19.

The CDR3: CANQTGAGYTF. The DNA for the CDR3 is TGTGCCAACCAGACAGGGGCTGGCTACACCTTC. The rearrangement uses TRBV19 and TRBJ1-2; 8 bases map to TRBD1. This CDR3 is built from 11 residues. Germline values: CDR1 LNHDA, CDR2 SQIVND (reference sequence). The J segment lost 7 bases and the V segment lost 10 bases, leaving 5 bases of the junction unmatched.